The rows below give T cell receptor beta chains drawn from one sample of a study of blood T cell repertoires in COVID-19. Assay: immunoSEQ multiplex PCR; the TCRdb copy retains only in-frame clones and omits some. The data show under 200,000 clones, 88% seen once. Source material: peripheral blood. The receptors come from a man in his fifties or sixties with acute or convalescent COVID-19. Each CDR3 is given without its conserved first and last residue. Each record gives: V gene, J gene, clone size, CDR3 protein. Size is omitted from some rows. Given values are once, few, many or a class for expanded clones.

v_call: TRBV19; j_call: TRBJ1-1; clone_size: -; cdr3_aa: ATGQGRANTEAF
v_call: TRBV3-1/TRBV3-2; j_call: TRBJ2-5; clone_size: -; cdr3_aa: ASSQVAGGHQETQY
v_call: TRBV6-5; j_call: TRBJ1-1; clone_size: once; cdr3_aa: ASKTMANTEAF
v_call: TRBV30; j_call: TRBJ1-2; clone_size: -; cdr3_aa: AWSVHTLGGYT
v_call: TRBV12-3/TRBV12-4; j_call: TRBJ2-3; clone_size: -; cdr3_aa: ASSPFGDTQY
v_call: TRBV6-2/TRBV6-3; j_call: TRBJ2-2; clone_size: -; cdr3_aa: ASSRDRSNTGELF
v_call: TRBV6-5; j_call: TRBJ1-6; clone_size: -; cdr3_aa: ASSRDSRYNSPLH
v_call: TRBV27; j_call: TRBJ1-2; clone_size: -; cdr3_aa: ASRGRGNYGYT
v_call: TRBV11-3; j_call: TRBJ1-1; clone_size: -; cdr3_aa: ASSSPDRNTEAF
v_call: TRBV3-1/TRBV3-2; j_call: TRBJ2-2; clone_size: -; cdr3_aa: ASSPQNTGELF
v_call: TRBV14; j_call: TRBJ2-4; clone_size: -; cdr3_aa: ASSHPGQLNIQY
v_call: TRBV7-9; j_call: TRBJ2-3; clone_size: -; cdr3_aa: ASSLGLHTDTQY
v_call: TRBV13; j_call: TRBJ1-6; clone_size: -; cdr3_aa: ASSSGQGGNSPLH
v_call: TRBV6-2/TRBV6-3; j_call: TRBJ2-7; clone_size: few; cdr3_aa: ASSQGTSGIYEQY
v_call: TRBV5-1; j_call: TRBJ1-2; clone_size: -; cdr3_aa: ASSPDRVNYGYT
v_call: TRBV5-1; j_call: TRBJ1-1; clone_size: -; cdr3_aa: ASSPLGRSTEAF
v_call: TRBV3-1/TRBV3-2; j_call: TRBJ2-1; clone_size: -; cdr3_aa: ASGGLAHSYNEQF
v_call: TRBV5-6; j_call: TRBJ1-2; clone_size: -; cdr3_aa: ASSYRQGDYGYT
v_call: TRBV5-5; j_call: TRBJ2-5; clone_size: -; cdr3_aa: ASSSGQTQETQY
v_call: TRBV11-2; j_call: TRBJ2-1; clone_size: -; cdr3_aa: ASSLRQTGEQF
v_call: TRBV5-3; j_call: TRBJ2-6; clone_size: -; cdr3_aa: ARSLGTVSGRVGGANVLT
v_call: TRBV5-4; j_call: TRBJ2-1; clone_size: -; cdr3_aa: ASSLGDFHNEQF